This TCR beta chain was sequenced in a study of a mutant IDH1 vaccine in newly diagnosed glioma. On the study more broadly: Mean patient age was about 44 years; around 62% were male and roughly 38% female. The timing of visit V12 was week 35, and that of visit V13 was week 47.

Time point reported: week 47, end of study. Every vaccine dose comprised 300 ug of mutant IDH1 20-mer peptide plus topical imiquimod. CDR3 length: 15 amino acids. The V gene's germline CDR1 is ENHRY and CDR2 SYGVKD. After removal of 10 bases from V and 0 bases from J, the junction contained 9 bases not matched to a gene. On this clone: Its target is not known.

The method was immunoSEQ multiplex PCR; TCRdb's version includes in-frame clones alone and lacks a portion of them. The sample has tens of thousands of clones, 70% to 85% seen once. The chain uses TRBV10-3 and TRBJ2-1, with 7 bases that match TRBD1. The receptor was derived from a man aged 45-65 years with glioma. The sequences come from PBMCs, collected from a glioma patient whose treatment included an IDH1 peptide vaccine. The CDR3 nucleotides read TGTGCCACCAACACAGGGGTCTTCTCCTACAATGAGCAGTTCTTC. Translated: CATNTGVFSYNEQFF.